This TCR beta chain was sequenced for a study of graft-versus-host responses after intestinal transplantation (dated by TCRdb to about 2021). With regard to the full study: Multivisceral, liver-intestinal, or isolated intestinal transplants were received by the recipients. Alloreactive clones were identified by sequencing pre-transplant mixed lymphocyte reaction products and comparing them with unstimulated pre-transplant donor and recipient T cells. Of the approximately 24 intestinal transplant recipients enrolled in the cohort, one of whom was a retransplant, 3 patients without pretransplant specimens were excluded. A peak of at least 4% donor T cells among recipient peripheral blood mononuclear cells was the definition used for donor T cell macrochimerism. Rather than going through the commercial service, samples from three later patients were sequenced in-house on an Illumina MiSeq and processed with MiXCR. Graft-versus-host and host-versus-graft alloreactive T cell clones were tracked in the graft, circulation and bone marrow after intestinal transplantation using bulk TCR-beta CDR3 sequencing. Anti-thymocyte globulin induction was given to all recipients, followed by maintenance tacrolimus and steroids for about 3 years.

Results the study describes overall, beyond this receptor: GvH clones were detected in recipient bone marrow, and some of these GvH clones were observed earlier in ileal mucosa or blood, consistent with an intestinal mucosal origin. High GvH to HvG T cell clonal ratios were observed in the allografts of patients with donor T cell macrochimerism. The relatively low number and heterogeneity of intestinal transplant patients limited the conclusions. Early after transplant, peak levels of circulating GvH clones were found to be associated with declines in HvG clones.

The V end gives up 0 bases and the J end 3 bases, leaving 2 bases in the junction not matched to a gene. CDR1 and CDR2, looked up from the germline V gene (reference sequence), are LNHNV and YYDKDF. The CDR3 spans 14 residues, from the cysteine through the phenylalanine. The sequence is cut down to CDR3 DNA, 42 bases in frame from base 1. Library creation used the immunoSEQ multiplex PCR assay. For most patients, genomic DNA was isolated with the Qiagen DNeasy Blood and Tissue Kit and shipped frozen to Adaptive Biotechnologies for TCR sequencing. For most patients, high-throughput TCR-beta CDR3 sequencing of genomic DNA was performed by Adaptive Biotechnologies. Per the authors' processing: TCR sequencing data were retrieved from Adaptive's ImmunoSEQ software for around 20 patients, whereas three other patients were processed with MiXCR and VDJtools. To correct CD4 versus CD8 sorting errors, any sequence found in both subsets at a frequency ratio below 5:1 was removed. CDR3 nucleotide sequences shared by donor and recipient were removed because the origin of these sequences could not be assigned. Alloreactive clones required at least 2-fold expansion over unstimulated cells and minimum CFSE-low frequency of 0.002% (template counts) or 0.001% (read counts). Clones detected in sequenced pre-transplant spleen, lymph node, or MLR CFSE-low populations of the donor or recipient were defined as mappable. Cumulative frequency of alloreactive clones was calculated as a percentage of all sequences weighted by copy number. The source is immuneACCESS, and TCRdb retained only in-frame sequences with V and J called. Part of the clones is not carried over; for the studies checked, unresolved V genes explain less than half of this, and the remainder is unexplained. V and J calls and clone size are those listed in that table; D and trimming were worked out from the DNA. The sample table lists about 90,000 clones, approximately 95% of them with a count of one. The top ten clones comprise less than 1.5% of the sample.

Concerning this clone: Its antigen has not been determined. No quality values exist for individual bases; no much larger clone is one base distant.

Sample time point, as interpreted from the label and publication: cells obtained before transplantation from donor or recipient. CD3+CD4+ and CD3+CD8+ populations were FACS-sorted from unstimulated pre-transplant donor and recipient cells taken from spleen or lymph nodes. The starting material was unstimulated CD8+ T cells sorted from spleen or lymph node cells, obtained before transplant. This chain joins TRBV15 to TRBJ2-7; the junction holds 7 bases that match TRBD1. This TCR was recovered from a human donor who was the organ donor for an intestinal transplant. The CDR3 sequence is CATSRDRGYYEQYF. Read as DNA, the sequence is TGTGCCACCAGCAGAGACAGGGGGTACTACGAGCAGTACTTC.